These T cell receptor beta chains were read from a single sample in a study of cytomegalovirus exposure and HLA in healthy donors. Clones were read by immunoSEQ multiplex PCR, and TCRdb kept only the in-frame ones, dropping some. The sample contains about 120,000 clones, roughly 72% of which appear only once. Input material: PBMCs. These receptors all come from a woman in her 50s in good health and CMV-seropositive. CDR3s include the opening cysteine and the closing phenylalanine or tryptophan. The D gene is left open where the match is weak. The listing skips clone size in some rows; elsewhere it reads once, few, many or a size class.

J	D	size	V	CDR3	DNA
TRBJ2-5	TRBD1	.	TRBV30	CAWSVGTGVKETQYF	TGTGCCTGGAGTGTAGGGACAGGGGTAAAAGAGACCCAGTACTTC
TRBJ1-2	.	.	TRBV5-4	CASSLGANYGYTF	TGTGCCAGCAGCTTGGGGGCCAACTATGGCTACACCTTC
TRBJ1-5	.	.	TRBV2	CASSDGSHSNQPQHF	TGTGCCAGCAGTGACGGGAGTCATAGCAATCAGCCCCAGCATTTT
TRBJ1-1	.	.	TRBV9	CASSVGNRRNTEAFF	TGTGCCAGCAGCGTAGGAAACAGAAGGAACACTGAAGCTTTCTTT
TRBJ2-7	.	once	TRBV6-5	CATRQLYEQYF	TGTGCCACCAGACAGCTCTACGAGCAGTACTTC
TRBJ1-1	TRBD1	.	TRBV12-5	CASGLGAPGQGYTEAFF	TGTGCTAGTGGTTTGGGAGCCCCCGGACAGGGCTACACTGAAGCTTTCTTT
TRBJ2-7	.	once	TRBV27	CASSFDGGYEQYF	TGTGCCAGCAGTTTCGACGGGGGCTACGAGCAGTACTTC
TRBJ2-1	.	few	TRBV4-3	CASSQAGAGHIDEQFF	TGCGCCAGCAGCCAAGCCGGCGCGGGCCATATAGATGAGCAGTTCTTC
TRBJ2-2	TRBD2	.	TRBV6-5	CASSSGTSVGTGELFF	TGTGCCAGCAGTTCCGGGACTAGCGTGGGCACCGGGGAGCTGTTTTTT
TRBJ1-3	TRBD1	.	TRBV15	CATSRDVSGTGVLAGNTIYF	TGTGCCACCAGCAGAGACGTTTCCGGGACAGGGGTCTTGGCTGGAAACACCATATATTTT
TRBJ2-5	.	once	TRBV5-1	CASREGWETQYF	TGCGCCAGCAGGGAGGGATGGGAGACCCAGTACTTC
TRBJ1-3	.	.	TRBV7-8	CASSLALGGGNTIYF	TGTGCCAGCAGCTTAGCGCTGGGAGGCGGAAACACCATATATTTT
TRBJ2-7	TRBD2	.	TRBV7-2	CASSLGGAAGGTYEQYF	TGTGCCAGCAGCTTAGGAGGGGCGGCGGGAGGAACCTACGAGCAGTACTTC
TRBJ2-1	TRBD2	.	TRBV19	CASRLSGSSYNEQFF	TGTGCCAGTAGATTAAGCGGGAGCTCCTACAATGAGCAGTTCTTC
TRBJ1-5	.	.	TRBV2	CASSDGRGDSNQPQHF	TGTGCCAGCAGTGATGGACGGGGGGATAGCAATCAGCCCCAGCATTTT
TRBJ2-5	TRBD2	.	TRBV7-2	CASSSPPRRGGQETQYF	TGTGCCAGCAGCTCTCCCCCGAGGCGGGGGGGTCAAGAGACCCAGTACTTC
TRBJ1-3	.	.	TRBV2	CASSEGQSSGNTIYF	TGTGCCAGCAGTGAAGGACAGAGCTCTGGAAACACCATATATTTT
TRBJ1-1	.	.	TRBV19	CASSTPGRGRTEAFF	TGTGCCAGTAGTACGCCCGGACGGGGGAGGACTGAAGCTTTCTTT
TRBJ2-7	.	.	TRBV6-6	CASSLGTYYEQYF	TGTGCCAGCAGCCTCGGGACATACTACGAGCAGTACTTC
TRBJ1-2	TRBD1	.	TRBV6-1	CASSEAGDRVDGYTF	TGTGCCAGCAGTGAAGCTGGGGACAGGGTGGATGGCTACACCTTC
TRBJ2-2	.	.	TRBV30	CAWSVLRRTGELFF	TGTGCCTGGAGTGTACTAAGGCGCACCGGGGAGCTGTTTTTT
TRBJ2-1	TRBD2	.	TRBV15	CATSTRGIGTSGRGGSYNEQFF	TGTGCCACCAGCACCAGGGGGATTGGAACTAGCGGGAGAGGGGGGTCCTACAATGAGCAGTTCTTC
TRBJ2-1	TRBD2	.	TRBV11-3	CASSPQTSGYYNEQFF	TGTGCCAGCAGCCCCCAGACTAGCGGATATTACAATGAGCAGTTCTTC
TRBJ2-2	TRBD2	.	TRBV4-2	CASSQGLASGELFF	TGTGCCAGCAGCCAGGGACTAGCGTCCGGGGAGCTGTTTTTT
TRBJ1-2	.	.	TRBV5-1	CASSLADRSPSGYTF	TGCGCCAGCAGCTTGGCCGACAGGAGCCCCTCTGGCTACACCTTC
TRBJ2-1	TRBD1	.	TRBV6-5	CASSYAGTGVDEQFF	TGTGCCAGCAGTTACGCCGGGACAGGGGTTGATGAGCAGTTCTTC
TRBJ1-1	.	.	TRBV7-9	CASSSGAPEAFF	TGTGCCAGCAGCTCAGGGGCGCCGGAAGCTTTCTTT
TRBJ2-7	.	once	TRBV7-2	CASSPSAGGGVYEQYF	TGTGCCAGCAGCCCGAGCGCAGGAGGAGGCGTCTACGAGCAGTACTTC
TRBJ1-5	TRBD1	.	TRBV10-1	CASRGQINQPQHF	TGCGCCAGCAGGGGACAGATCAATCAGCCCCAGCATTTT
TRBJ2-1	TRBD2	.	TRBV13	CASSRRSGRVGRTVHEQFF	TGTGCCAGCAGCCGCCGTAGCGGGAGGGTTGGCCGTACGGTTCATGAGCAGTTCTTC
TRBJ1-4	.	.	TRBV5-4	CASSLAGMNEKLFF	TGTGCCAGCAGCTTGGCGGGTATGAATGAAAAACTGTTTTTT
TRBJ1-5	.	.	TRBV6-1	CASSEGGGKQPQHF	TGTGCCAGCAGTGAAGGGGGGGGGAAACAGCCCCAGCATTTT
TRBJ1-2	TRBD1	.	TRBV4-1	CASSQGVGQGTYGYTF	TGCGCCAGCAGCCAAGGAGTAGGACAGGGGACCTATGGCTACACCTTC
TRBJ1-6	TRBD1	.	TRBV27	CASSAGTGPNSPLHF	TGTGCCAGCAGTGCTGGGACAGGCCCTAATTCACCCCTCCACTTT
TRBJ1-1	.	.	TRBV5-6	CASRGRGNTEAFF	TGTGCCAGCCGTGGACGGGGGAACACTGAAGCTTTCTTT
TRBJ1-1	.	.	TRBV7-2	CASSFVGAGGSTEAFF	TGTGCCAGCAGCTTCGTCGGGGCGGGAGGCAGCACTGAAGCTTTCTTT
TRBJ1-1	.	.	TRBV5-1	CASSLGDSNTEAFF	TGCGCCAGCAGCTTGGGTGACAGCAACACTGAAGCTTTCTTT
TRBJ1-2	TRBD1	.	TRBV29-1	CSADKTGWFGYTF	TGCAGCGCGGATAAGACAGGGTGGTTTGGCTACACCTTC
TRBJ2-3	.	.	TRBV2	CASSELQGDTQYF	TGTGCCAGCAGTGAATTACAGGGAGATACGCAGTATTTT
TRBJ2-5	.	.	TRBV28	CASIRGVSETQYF	TGTGCCAGCATCAGGGGGGTAAGTGAGACCCAGTACTTC
TRBJ2-1	TRBD1	.	TRBV6-4	CASSRSWGGQGASEQFF	TGTGCCAGCAGTCGTTCGTGGGGGGGACAGGGGGCAAGTGAGCAGTTCTTC
TRBJ2-1	TRBD1	.	TRBV2	CASSEDRALFGEQFF	TGTGCCAGCAGCGAGGACAGGGCCTTATTTGGTGAGCAGTTCTTC
TRBJ2-1	TRBD2	.	TRBV7-3	CASSASGSVGNEQFF	TGTGCCAGCAGCGCAAGCGGGAGCGTGGGGAATGAGCAGTTCTTC
TRBJ1-5	TRBD1	.	TRBV4-1	CASSQTPGQGTQPQHF	TGCGCCAGCAGCCAAACTCCGGGACAGGGGACTCAGCCCCAGCATTTT
TRBJ1-2	TRBD1	.	TRBV10-1	CASSDRGTYGYTF	TGCGCCAGCAGCGACAGGGGGACCTATGGCTACACCTTC
TRBJ2-5	TRBD2	.	TRBV5-1	CASSLTGGGETQYF	TGCGCCAGCAGCCTTACAGGCGGGGGGGAGACCCAGTACTTC